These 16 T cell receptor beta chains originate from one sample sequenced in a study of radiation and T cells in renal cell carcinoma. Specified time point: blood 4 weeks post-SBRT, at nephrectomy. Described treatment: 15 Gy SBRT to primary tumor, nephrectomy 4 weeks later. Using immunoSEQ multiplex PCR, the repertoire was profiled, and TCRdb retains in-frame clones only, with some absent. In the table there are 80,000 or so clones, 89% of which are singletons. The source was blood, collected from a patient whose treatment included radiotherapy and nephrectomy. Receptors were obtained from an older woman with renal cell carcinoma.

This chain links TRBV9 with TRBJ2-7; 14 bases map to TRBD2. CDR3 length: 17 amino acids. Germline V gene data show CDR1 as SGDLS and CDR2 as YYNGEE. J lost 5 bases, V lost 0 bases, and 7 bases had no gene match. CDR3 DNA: TGTGCCAGCAGCGTAGGAGCGACTAGCGGGGGGGGCCACGAGCAGTACTTC. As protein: CASSVGATSGGGHEQYF.

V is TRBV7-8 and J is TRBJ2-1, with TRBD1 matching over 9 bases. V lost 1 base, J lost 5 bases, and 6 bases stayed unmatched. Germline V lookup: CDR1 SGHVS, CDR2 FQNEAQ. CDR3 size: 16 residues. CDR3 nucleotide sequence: TGTGCCAGCAGCTTAGGGGGGACAGGGCTGAACAATGAGCAGTTCTTC. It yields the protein CASSLGGTGLNNEQFF.

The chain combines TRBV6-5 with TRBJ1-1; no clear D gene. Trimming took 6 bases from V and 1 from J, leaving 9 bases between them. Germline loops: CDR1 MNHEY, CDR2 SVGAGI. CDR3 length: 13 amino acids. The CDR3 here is CASSPTQNTEAFF. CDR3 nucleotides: TGTGCCAGCAGCCCGACACAGAACACTGAAGCTTTCTTT.

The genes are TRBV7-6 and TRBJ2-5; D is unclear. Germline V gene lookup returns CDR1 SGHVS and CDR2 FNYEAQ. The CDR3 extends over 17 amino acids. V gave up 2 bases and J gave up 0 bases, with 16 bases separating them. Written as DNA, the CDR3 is TGTGCCAGCAGCTTACTCCTCGGCCAGGCCAACCAAGAGACCCAGTACTTC. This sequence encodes CASSLLLGQANQETQYF.

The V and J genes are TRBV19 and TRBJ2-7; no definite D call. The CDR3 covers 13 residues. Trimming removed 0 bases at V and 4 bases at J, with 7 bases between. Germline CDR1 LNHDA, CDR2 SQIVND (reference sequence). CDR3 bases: TGTGCCAGTAGTATAGATCTAAGATACGAGCAGTACTTC. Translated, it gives CASSIDLRYEQYF.

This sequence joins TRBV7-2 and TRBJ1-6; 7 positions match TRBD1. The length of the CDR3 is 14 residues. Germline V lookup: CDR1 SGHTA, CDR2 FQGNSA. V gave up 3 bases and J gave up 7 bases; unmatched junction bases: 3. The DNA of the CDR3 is TGTGCCAGCAGCTTGGGACAGATGAATTCACCCCTCCACTTT. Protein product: CASSLGQMNSPLHF.

For the CDR3, the DNA is TGTGCCAGCAGTTTTAGGACAGGGGTGCCCGGAACTTTCTTT. Encoded protein: CASSFRTGVPGTFF. The chain has TRBV2 and TRBJ1-1; 9 bases fit TRBD1. The CDR3 length is 14 residues. The trim removed 5 bases at V and 12 bases at J, leaving 13 bases unmatched. Germline CDR1 and CDR2: SNHLY and FYNNEI.

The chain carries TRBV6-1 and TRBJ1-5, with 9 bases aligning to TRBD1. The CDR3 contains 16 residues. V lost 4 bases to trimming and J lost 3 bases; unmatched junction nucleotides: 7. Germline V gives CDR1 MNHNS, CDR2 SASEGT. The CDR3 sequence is CASSARYRGLNQPQHF. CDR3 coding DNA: TGTGCCAGCAGTGCCCGGTACAGGGGGCTCAATCAGCCCCAGCATTTT.

CDR3 in amino acids: CASSLSAPKETQYF. The CDR3 nucleotides read TGTGCCAGCAGCCTCTCGGCGCCTAAAGAGACCCAGTACTTC. The chain recombines TRBV7-2 with TRBJ2-5; the D is unclear. The germline gives CDR1 SGHTA, CDR2 FQGNSA. This CDR3 has 14 amino acids. Trimming removed 5 bases at V and 3 bases at J, with 13 bases between.

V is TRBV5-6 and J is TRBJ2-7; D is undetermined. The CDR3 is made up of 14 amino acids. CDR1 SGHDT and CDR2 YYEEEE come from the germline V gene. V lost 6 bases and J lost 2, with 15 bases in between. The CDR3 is CASNTDNKPYEQYF. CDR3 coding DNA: TGTGCCAGCAACACAGACAACAAACCCTACGAGCAGTACTTC.

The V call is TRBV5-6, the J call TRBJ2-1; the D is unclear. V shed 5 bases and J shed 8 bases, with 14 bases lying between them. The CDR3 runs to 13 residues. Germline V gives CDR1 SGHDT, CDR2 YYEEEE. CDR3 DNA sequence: TGTGCCAGCAGTGCTGGCCCCGGAGATGAGCAGTTCTTC. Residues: CASSAGPGDEQFF.

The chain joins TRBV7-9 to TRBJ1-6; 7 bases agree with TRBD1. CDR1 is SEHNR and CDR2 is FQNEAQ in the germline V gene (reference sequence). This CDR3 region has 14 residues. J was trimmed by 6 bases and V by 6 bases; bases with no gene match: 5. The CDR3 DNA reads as TGTGCCAGCAGTTCGGACAGGAGTAATTCACCCCTCCACTTT. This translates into CASSSDRSNSPLHF.

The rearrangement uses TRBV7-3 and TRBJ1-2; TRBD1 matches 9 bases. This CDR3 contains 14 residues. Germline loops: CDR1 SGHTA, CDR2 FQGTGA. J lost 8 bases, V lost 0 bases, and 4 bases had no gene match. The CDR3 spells CASSLTGQGKGYTF. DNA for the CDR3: TGTGCCAGCAGCTTAACGGGACAGGGCAAGGGCTACACCTTC.

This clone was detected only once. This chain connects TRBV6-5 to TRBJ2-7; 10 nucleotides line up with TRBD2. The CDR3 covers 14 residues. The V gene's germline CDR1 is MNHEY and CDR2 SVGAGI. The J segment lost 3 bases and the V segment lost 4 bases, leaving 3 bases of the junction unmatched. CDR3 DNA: TGTGCCAGCAGTTTATTAGCGGGGGGCTACGAGCAGTACTTC. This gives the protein CASSLLAGGYEQYF.

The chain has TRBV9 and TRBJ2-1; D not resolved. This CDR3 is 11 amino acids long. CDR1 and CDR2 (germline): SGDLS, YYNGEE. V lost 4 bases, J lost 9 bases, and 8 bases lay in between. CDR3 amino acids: CASSLKGEQFF. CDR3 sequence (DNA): TGTGCCAGCAGCTTAAAGGGTGAGCAGTTCTTC.

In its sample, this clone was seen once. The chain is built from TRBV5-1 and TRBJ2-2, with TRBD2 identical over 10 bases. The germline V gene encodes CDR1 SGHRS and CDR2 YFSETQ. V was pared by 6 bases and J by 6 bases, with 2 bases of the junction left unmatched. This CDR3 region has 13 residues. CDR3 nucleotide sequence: TGCGCCAGCAAGCTAGCGGGGGCCGGGGAGCTGTTTTTT. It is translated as CASKLAGAGELFF.